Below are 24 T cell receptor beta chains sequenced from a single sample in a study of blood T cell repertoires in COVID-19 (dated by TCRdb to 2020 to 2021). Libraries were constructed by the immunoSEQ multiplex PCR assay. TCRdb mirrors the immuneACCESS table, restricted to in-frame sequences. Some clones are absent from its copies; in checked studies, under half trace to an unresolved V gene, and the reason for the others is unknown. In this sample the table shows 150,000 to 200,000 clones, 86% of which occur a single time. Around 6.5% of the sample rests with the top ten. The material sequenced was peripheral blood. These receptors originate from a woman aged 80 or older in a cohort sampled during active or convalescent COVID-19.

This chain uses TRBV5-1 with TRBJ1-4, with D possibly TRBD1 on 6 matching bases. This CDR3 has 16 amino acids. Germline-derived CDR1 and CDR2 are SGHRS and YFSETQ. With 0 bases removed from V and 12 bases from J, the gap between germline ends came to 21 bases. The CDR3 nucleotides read TGCGCCAGCAGCTTGGAGACACAGGGAGCTGTACGGGAACTGTTTTTT. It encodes CASSLETQGAVRELFF.

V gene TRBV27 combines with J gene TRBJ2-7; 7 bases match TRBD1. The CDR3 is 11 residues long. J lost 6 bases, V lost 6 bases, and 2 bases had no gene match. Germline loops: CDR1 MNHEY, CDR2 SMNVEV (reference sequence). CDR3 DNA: TGTGCCAGCAGGACAGGGTCCGAGCAGTACTTC. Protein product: CASRTGSEQYF.

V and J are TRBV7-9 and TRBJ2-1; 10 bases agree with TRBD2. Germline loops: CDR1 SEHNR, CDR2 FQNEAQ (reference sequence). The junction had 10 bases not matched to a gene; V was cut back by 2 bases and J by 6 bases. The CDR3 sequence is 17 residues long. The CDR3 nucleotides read TGTGCCAGCAGCTTACCCCTAGCGGGAGATGGAATCAATGAGCAGTTCTTC. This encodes CASSLPLAGDGINEQFF.

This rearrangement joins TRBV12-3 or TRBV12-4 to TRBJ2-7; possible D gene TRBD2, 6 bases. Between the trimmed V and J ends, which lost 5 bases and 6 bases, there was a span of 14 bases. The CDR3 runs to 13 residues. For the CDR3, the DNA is TGTGCCAGCAGTAGGAGGGGAAGGAGCGAGCAGTACTTC. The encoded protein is CASSRRGRSEQYF.

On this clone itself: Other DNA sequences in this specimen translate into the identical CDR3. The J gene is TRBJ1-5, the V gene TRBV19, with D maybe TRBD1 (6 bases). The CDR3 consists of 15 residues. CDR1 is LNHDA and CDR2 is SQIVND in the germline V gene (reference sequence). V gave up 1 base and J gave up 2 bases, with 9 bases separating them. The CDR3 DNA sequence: TGTGCCAGTAGTATAGGCAGGGGTGGCAATCAGCCCCAGCATTTT. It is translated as CASSIGRGGNQPQHF.

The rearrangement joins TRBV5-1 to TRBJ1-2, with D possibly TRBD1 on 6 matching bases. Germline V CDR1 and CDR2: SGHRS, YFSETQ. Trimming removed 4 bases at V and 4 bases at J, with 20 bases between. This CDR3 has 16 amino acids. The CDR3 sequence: CASSIQQGRWSYGYTF. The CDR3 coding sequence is TGCGCCAGCAGCATACAACAGGGAAGGTGGTCCTATGGCTACACCTTC.

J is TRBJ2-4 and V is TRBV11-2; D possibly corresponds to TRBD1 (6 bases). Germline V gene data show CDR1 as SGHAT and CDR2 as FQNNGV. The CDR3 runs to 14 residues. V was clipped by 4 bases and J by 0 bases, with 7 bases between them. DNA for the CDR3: TGTGCCAGCAGCTCGGACAGAGCCAAAAACATTCAGTACTTC. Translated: CASSSDRAKNIQYF.

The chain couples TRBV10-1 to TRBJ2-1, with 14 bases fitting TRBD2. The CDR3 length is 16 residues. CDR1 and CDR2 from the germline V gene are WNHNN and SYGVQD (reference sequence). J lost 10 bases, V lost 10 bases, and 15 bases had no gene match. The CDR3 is CATGTPGTSGGGEQFF. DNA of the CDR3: TGCGCCACCGGGACCCCCGGGACTAGCGGGGGTGGGGAGCAGTTCTTC.

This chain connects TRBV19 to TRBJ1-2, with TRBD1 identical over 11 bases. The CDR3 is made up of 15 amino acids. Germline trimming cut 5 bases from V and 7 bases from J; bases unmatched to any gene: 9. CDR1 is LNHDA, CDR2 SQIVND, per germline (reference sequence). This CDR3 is CASSPDRGQAGGYTF. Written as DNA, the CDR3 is TGTGCCAGTAGTCCGGACAGGGGGCAGGCGGGTGGCTACACCTTC. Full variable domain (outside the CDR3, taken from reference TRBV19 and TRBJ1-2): DGGITQSPKYLFRKEGQNVTLSCEQNLNHDAMYWYRQDPGQGLRLIYYSQIVNDFQKGDIAEGYSVSREKKESFPLTVTSAQKNPTAFYLCASSPDRGQAGGYTFGSGTRLTVV.

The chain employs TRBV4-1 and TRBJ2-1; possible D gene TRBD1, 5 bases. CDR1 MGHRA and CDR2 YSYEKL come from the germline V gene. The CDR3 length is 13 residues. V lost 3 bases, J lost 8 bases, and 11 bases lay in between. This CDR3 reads CASSQAQGDEQFF. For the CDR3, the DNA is TGCGCCAGCAGCCAGGCCCAGGGCGATGAGCAGTTCTTC.

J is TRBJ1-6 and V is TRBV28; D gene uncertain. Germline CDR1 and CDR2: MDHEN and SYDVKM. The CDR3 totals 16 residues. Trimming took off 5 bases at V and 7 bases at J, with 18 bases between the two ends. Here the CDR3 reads CASSPPSGVRNSPLHF. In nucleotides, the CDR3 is TGTGCCAGCAGTCCCCCGTCCGGGGTACGGAATTCACCCCTCCACTTT.

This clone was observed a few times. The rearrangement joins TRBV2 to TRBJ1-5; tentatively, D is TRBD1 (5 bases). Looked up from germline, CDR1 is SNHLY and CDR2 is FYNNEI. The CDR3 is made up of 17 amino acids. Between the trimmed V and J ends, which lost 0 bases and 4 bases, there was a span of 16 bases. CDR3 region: CASSEAFDSPLNQPQHF. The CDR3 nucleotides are TGTGCCAGCAGTGAAGCCTTCGACAGCCCGTTGAATCAGCCCCAGCATTTT.

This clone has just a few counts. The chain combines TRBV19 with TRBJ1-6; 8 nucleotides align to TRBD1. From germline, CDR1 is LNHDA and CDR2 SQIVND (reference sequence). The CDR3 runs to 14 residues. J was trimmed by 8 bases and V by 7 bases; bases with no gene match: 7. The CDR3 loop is CASKPRGLYSPLHF. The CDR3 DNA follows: TGTGCCAGTAAGCCCAGGGGGCTATATTCACCCCTCCACTTT.

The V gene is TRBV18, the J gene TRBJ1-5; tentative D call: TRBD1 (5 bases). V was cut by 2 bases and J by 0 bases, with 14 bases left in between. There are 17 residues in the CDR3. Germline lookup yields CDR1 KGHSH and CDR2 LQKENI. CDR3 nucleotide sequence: TGTGCCAGCTCACCAGGGGCGAAGGGGTTTAGCAATCAGCCCCAGCATTTT. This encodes CASSPGAKGFSNQPQHF.

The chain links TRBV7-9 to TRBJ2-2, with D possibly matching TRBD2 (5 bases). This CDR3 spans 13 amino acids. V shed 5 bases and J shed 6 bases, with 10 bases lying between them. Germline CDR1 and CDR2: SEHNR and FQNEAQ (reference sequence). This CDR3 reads CASSPMGAGELFF. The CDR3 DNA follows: TGTGCCAGCAGCCCCATGGGAGCCGGGGAGCTGTTTTTT.

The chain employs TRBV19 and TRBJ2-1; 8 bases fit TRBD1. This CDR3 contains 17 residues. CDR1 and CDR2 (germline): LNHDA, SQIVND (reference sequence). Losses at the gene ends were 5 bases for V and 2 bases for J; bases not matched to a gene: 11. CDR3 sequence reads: CASSLRGPGATYNEQFF. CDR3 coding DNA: TGTGCCAGTAGTCTCAGGGGGCCCGGAGCCACCTACAATGAGCAGTTCTTC. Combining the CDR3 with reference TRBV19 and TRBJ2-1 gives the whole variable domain DGGITQSPKYLFRKEGQNVTLSCEQNLNHDAMYWYRQDPGQGLRLIYYSQIVNDFQKGDIAEGYSVSREKKESFPLTVTSAQKNPTAFYLCASSLRGPGATYNEQFFGPGTRLTVL.

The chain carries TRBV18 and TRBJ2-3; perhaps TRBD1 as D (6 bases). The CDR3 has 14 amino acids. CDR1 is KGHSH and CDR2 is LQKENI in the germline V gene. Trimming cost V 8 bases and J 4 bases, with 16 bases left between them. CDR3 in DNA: TGTGCCAGCACTTTATCAGGGGTGGCAGATACGCAGTATTTT. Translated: CASTLSGVADTQYF. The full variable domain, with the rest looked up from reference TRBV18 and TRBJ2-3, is NAGVMQNPRHLVRRRGQEARLRCSPMKGHSHVYWYRQLPEEGLKFMVYLQKENIIDESGMPKERFSAEFPKEGPSILRIQQVVRGDSAAYFCASTLSGVADTQYFGPGTRLTVL.

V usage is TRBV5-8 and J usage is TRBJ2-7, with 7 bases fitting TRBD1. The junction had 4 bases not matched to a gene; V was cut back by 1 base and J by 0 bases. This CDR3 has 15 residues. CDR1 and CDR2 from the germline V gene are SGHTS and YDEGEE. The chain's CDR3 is CASSLRGLASYEQYV. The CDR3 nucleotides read TGTGCCAGCAGCTTGAGGGGGCTCGCCTCCTACGAGCAGTACGTC.

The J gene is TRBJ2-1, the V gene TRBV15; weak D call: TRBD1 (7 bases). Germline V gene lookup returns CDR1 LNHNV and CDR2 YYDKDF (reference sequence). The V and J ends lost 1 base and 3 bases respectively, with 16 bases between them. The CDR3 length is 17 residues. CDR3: CATSRGSRRGLYNEQFF. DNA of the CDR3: TGTGCCACCAGCAGAGGGAGTAGGAGGGGGCTCTACAATGAGCAGTTCTTC. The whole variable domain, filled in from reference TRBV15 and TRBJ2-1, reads DAMVIQNPRYQVTQFGKPVTLSCSQTLNHNVMYWYQQKSSQAPKLLFHYYDKDFNNEADTPDNFQSRRPNTSFCFLDIRSPGLGDTAMYLCATSRGSRRGLYNEQFFGPGTRLTVL.

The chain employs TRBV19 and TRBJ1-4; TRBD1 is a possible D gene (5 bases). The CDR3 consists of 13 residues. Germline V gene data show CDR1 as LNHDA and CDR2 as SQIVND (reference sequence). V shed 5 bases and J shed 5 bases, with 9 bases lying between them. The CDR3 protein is CASSLPGNEKLFF. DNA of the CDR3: TGTGCCAGTAGTCTCCCAGGGAATGAAAAACTGTTTTTT.

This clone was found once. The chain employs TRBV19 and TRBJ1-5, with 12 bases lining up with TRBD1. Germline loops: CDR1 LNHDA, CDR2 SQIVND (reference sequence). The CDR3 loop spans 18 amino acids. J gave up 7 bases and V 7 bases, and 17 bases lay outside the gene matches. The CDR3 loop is CASTKTGTGGLSYQPQHF. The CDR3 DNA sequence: TGTGCCAGTACCAAGACCGGGACAGGGGGCCTAAGCTACCAGCCCCAGCATTTT.

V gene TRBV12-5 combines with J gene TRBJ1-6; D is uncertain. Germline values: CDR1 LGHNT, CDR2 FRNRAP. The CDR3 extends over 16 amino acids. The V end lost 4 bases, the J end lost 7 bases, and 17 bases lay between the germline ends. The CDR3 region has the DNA TGTGCTAGTGGTTCCCTCGGCCTCCCGGGGAATTCACCCCTCCACTTT. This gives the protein CASGSLGLPGNSPLHF.

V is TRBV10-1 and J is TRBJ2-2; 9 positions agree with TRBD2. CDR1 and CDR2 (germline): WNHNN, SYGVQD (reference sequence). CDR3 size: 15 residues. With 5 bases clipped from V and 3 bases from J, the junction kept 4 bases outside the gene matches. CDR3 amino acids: CASSRSGGYTGELFF. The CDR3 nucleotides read TGCGCCAGCAGTAGGAGCGGGGGGTACACCGGGGAGCTGTTTTTT.

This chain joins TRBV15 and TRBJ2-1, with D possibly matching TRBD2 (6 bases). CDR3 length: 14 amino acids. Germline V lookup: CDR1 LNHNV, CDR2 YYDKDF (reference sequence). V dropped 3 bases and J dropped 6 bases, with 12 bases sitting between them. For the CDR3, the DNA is TGTGCCACCAGCAGGGGGGGACGTATCAATGAGCAGTTCTTC. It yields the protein CATSRGGRINEQFF. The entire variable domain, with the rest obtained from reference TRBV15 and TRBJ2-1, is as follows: DAMVIQNPRYQVTQFGKPVTLSCSQTLNHNVMYWYQQKSSQAPKLLFHYYDKDFNNEADTPDNFQSRRPNTSFCFLDIRSPGLGDTAMYLCATSRGGRINEQFFGPGTRLTVL.